This passage covers 27 T cell receptor beta chains from one sample sequenced in a study of shared clonotypes between healthy human individuals. TCRdb's copy holds only in-frame clones and misses some; the assay was immunoSEQ multiplex PCR. The sample gives about 340,000 clones, around four fifths of which show up once; about 10% is in the top ten. The sequenced material came from memory CD4+ T cells sorted from blood. Noted subset: CD45RA-negative fraction. These receptors came from a man younger than 40 in good health.

This clone was detected a few times. This chain joins TRBV9 and TRBJ2-5; D ambiguous. This CDR3 is 15 amino acids long. CDR1 and CDR2 (germline): SGDLS, YYNGEE. Trimming shortened V by 3 bases and J by 1 base, and 13 bases separated the two germline ends. CDR3 in DNA: TGTGCCAGCAGCGGCGGAACTCGCTTCCAAGAGACCCAGTACTTC. Protein sequence: CASSGGTRFQETQYF. The whole variable domain, filled in from reference TRBV9 and TRBJ2-5, reads DSGVTQTPKHLITATGQRVTLRCSPRSGDLSVYWYQQSLDQGLQFLIQYYNGEERAKGNILERFSAQQFPDLHSELNLSSLELGDSALYFCASSGGTRFQETQYFGPGTRLLVL.

The chain combines TRBV5-1 with TRBJ2-7; 11 nucleotides align to TRBD2. V shed 3 bases, J shed 3 bases, and the junction held 5 bases outside the gene matches. Germline lookup yields CDR1 SGHRS and CDR2 YFSETQ. This CDR3 region has 15 residues. The CDR3 bases are TGCGCCAGCAGCTCAGGACTAGCGGGTTACTACGAGCAGTACTTC. It encodes CASSSGLAGYYEQYF.

The genes are TRBV7-2 and TRBJ1-1; tentative D call: TRBD1 (5 bases). The CDR3 has 17 residues. The ends were cut back, 3 bases at V and 3 bases at J, with 20 bases in the middle. Germline lookup yields CDR1 SGHTA and CDR2 FQGNSA. In DNA, the CDR3 is TGTGCCAGCAGCTTTAGGACACCTATGAGGGCGGACACTGAAGCTTTCTTT. It codes for CASSFRTPMRADTEAFF.

The chain uses TRBV6-1 and TRBJ2-3; 11 nucleotides line up with TRBD2. The V gene's germline CDR1 is MNHNS and CDR2 SASEGT. J lost 2 bases, V lost 5 bases, and 3 bases had no gene match. The CDR3 covers 15 residues. DNA of the CDR3: TGTGCCAGCAGTTGGGGACTAGCGGACACAGATACGCAGTATTTT. Its translation is CASSWGLADTDTQYF.

The gene calls are TRBV19 and TRBJ2-7, with 8 bases lining up with TRBD2. CDR1 is LNHDA and CDR2 is SQIVND in the germline V gene (reference sequence). V lost 0 bases, J lost 3 bases, and 4 bases stayed unmatched. The CDR3 covers 15 residues. The CDR3 protein is CASSIENSGIYEQYF. CDR3 DNA: TGTGCCAGTAGTATAGAGAATAGCGGGATCTACGAGCAGTACTTC.

The chain couples TRBV4-1 to TRBJ2-2; D possibly corresponds to TRBD2 (6 bases). The CDR3 extends over 16 amino acids. Germline V lookup: CDR1 MGHRA, CDR2 YSYEKL. V shed 0 bases and J shed 7 bases, with 15 bases lying between them. The CDR3 here is CASSQDEVRGGGELFF. The CDR3 DNA follows: TGCGCCAGCAGCCAAGATGAGGTTCGGGGAGGCGGGGAGCTGTTTTTT.

CDR3 sequence reads: CASSQSALYNEQFF. The CDR3, as DNA: TGTGCCAGCAGTCAAAGTGCCCTCTACAATGAGCAGTTCTTC. The chain uses TRBV2 and TRBJ2-1, with unresolved D. The V and J ends lost 5 bases and 3 bases respectively, with 11 bases between them. The CDR3 is 14 residues long. Germline V gene data show CDR1 as SNHLY and CDR2 as FYNNEI.

This chain links TRBV28 with TRBJ1-1, with D maybe TRBD1 (6 bases). CDR3 size: 15 residues. V lost 7 bases and J lost 4, with 19 bases in between. Germline V gives CDR1 MDHEN, CDR2 SYDVKM. The CDR3 spells CASTKIGGLGTEAFF. The DNA of the CDR3 is TGTGCCAGCACAAAGATCGGGGGGCTCGGCACTGAAGCTTTCTTT.

Worth noting for this clone: Other DNA sequences in this sample translate to the same CDR3. The DNA of the CDR3 is TGTGCCAGCAGCGTGGACAGAAACTATGGCTACACCTTC. This encodes CASSVDRNYGYTF. The chain links TRBV9 to TRBJ1-2, with D tentatively TRBD1 (6 bases). Germline V gene sequence: CDR1 SGDLS, CDR2 YYNGEE. There are 13 residues in the CDR3. The germline V and J ends were trimmed by 2 bases and 2 bases, with 7 bases remaining between them.

The V gene is TRBV9, the J gene TRBJ2-3, with 9 bases identical to TRBD2. Germline CDR1 and CDR2: SGDLS and YYNGEE. The V gene end was trimmed by 0 bases and the J gene end by 6 bases; junction bases not matched to a gene: 8. This CDR3 comprises 16 residues. CDR3 loop: CASSVAGGRVADTQYF. The CDR3 region has the DNA TGTGCCAGCAGCGTAGCGGGCGGGAGGGTGGCTGATACGCAGTATTTT.

This clone was observed a handful of times. The V gene is TRBV28, the J gene TRBJ1-5; D is unresolved. Trimming cost V 4 bases and J 5 bases, with 15 bases left between them. Germline values: CDR1 MDHEN, CDR2 SYDVKM. The CDR3 has 15 amino acids. In DNA, the CDR3 is TGTGCCAGCAGTTCGGTTGACCAGATCTATCAGCCCCAGCATTTT. Translation: CASSSVDQIYQPQHF.

The chain uses TRBV5-1 and TRBJ1-2; 7 bases line up with TRBD1. Germline lookup yields CDR1 SGHRS and CDR2 YFSETQ. This CDR3 has 16 residues. V was pared by 2 bases and J by 0 bases, with 7 bases of the junction left unmatched. The CDR3 reads CASSFWSQGANYGYTF. CDR3 DNA sequence: TGCGCCAGCAGCTTCTGGAGTCAGGGGGCTAACTATGGCTACACCTTC.

The chain recombines TRBV29-1 with TRBJ2-6; D is ambiguous. CDR1 is SQVTM and CDR2 is ANQGSEA in the germline V gene. This CDR3 has 12 residues. Trimming shortened V by 4 bases and J by 5 bases, and 6 bases separated the two germline ends. The CDR3 DNA follows: TGCAGCGTTGCAAGTCGGGCCAACGTCCTGACTTTC. It encodes CSVASRANVLTF. Using reference TRBV29-1 and TRBJ2-6 for the parts outside the CDR3, the full variable domain is SAVISQKPSRDICQRGTSLTIQCQVDSQVTMMFWYRQQPGQSLTLIATANQGSEATYESGFVIDKFPISRPNLTFSTLTVSNMSPEDSSIYLCSVASRANVLTFGAGSRLTVL.

The CDR3: CASSLVRLGEQFF. CDR3 DNA sequence: TGTGCCAGCAGCTTAGTACGGTTGGGTGAGCAGTTCTTC. This chain connects TRBV7-8 to TRBJ2-1; D unresolved. This CDR3 is 13 amino acids long. The germline gives CDR1 SGHVS, CDR2 FQNEAQ. The V end lost 1 base, the J end lost 9 bases, and 10 bases lay between the germline ends.

CDR3 DNA sequence: TGTGCCAGCAGGGACAAATTGGCTAATGAAAAACTGTTTTTT. This sequence encodes CASRDKLANEKLFF. V and J are TRBV2 and TRBJ1-4; D possibly corresponds to TRBD1 (5 bases). CDR1 is SNHLY and CDR2 is FYNNEI in the germline V gene. This CDR3 has 14 residues. Between the trimmed V and J ends, which lost 6 bases and 3 bases, there was a span of 11 bases.

The rearrangement links TRBV7-9 to TRBJ2-1; the match to TRBD1 covers 7 bases. CDR1 is SEHNR and CDR2 is FQNEAQ in the germline V gene (reference sequence). There are 16 residues in the CDR3. Trimming took 1 base from V and 5 from J; bases not matched to a gene: 8. CDR3 sequence reads: CASSLGGTVLNNEQFF. The CDR3 DNA reads as TGTGCCAGCAGCTTAGGAGGGACAGTCCTTAACAATGAGCAGTTCTTC.

The J gene is TRBJ1-3, the V gene TRBV5-1, with TRBD1 as a possible D gene (5 bases). Germline lookup yields CDR1 SGHRS and CDR2 YFSETQ. This CDR3 contains 14 residues. Trimming shortened V by 5 bases and J by 4 bases, and 13 bases separated the two germline ends. The CDR3 DNA reads as TGCGCCAGCAGTCCTTCGAGACAGGGAAACACCATATATTTT. It yields the protein CASSPSRQGNTIYF. The entire variable domain, with the rest obtained from reference TRBV5-1 and TRBJ1-3, is as follows: KAGVTQTPRYLIKTRGQQVTLSCSPISGHRSVSWYQQTPGQGLQFLFEYFSETQRNKGNFPGRFSGRQFSNSRSEMNVSTLELGDSALYLCASSPSRQGNTIYFGEGSWLTVV.

The V call is TRBV7-2, the J call TRBJ2-7; perhaps TRBD1 as D (6 bases). V lost 2 bases to trimming and J lost 2 bases, with 13 bases between them. The germline gives CDR1 SGHTA, CDR2 FQGNSA. The CDR3 consists of 15 residues. The CDR3 nucleotides are TGTGCCAGCAGCTTATACCCGGACAGAACCTACGAGCAGTACTTC. Protein sequence: CASSLYPDRTYEQYF.

The V and J genes are TRBV10-3 and TRBJ2-3, with 8 positions matching TRBD1. Germline V gene lookup returns CDR1 ENHRY and CDR2 SYGVKD. The CDR3 spans 16 residues. V lost 7 bases, J lost 6 bases, and 15 bases stayed unmatched. The CDR3 nucleotides read TGTGCCATCAATGGTGCAGGGGGCGCGATCATTGATACGCAGTATTTT. This gives the protein CAINGAGGAIIDTQYF.

This clone was detected once. This chain connects TRBV18 to TRBJ2-7; D might be TRBD1 (6 bases). Per the germline V gene, CDR1 is KGHSH and CDR2 is LQKENI. V lost 6 bases and J 0 bases, leaving 15 bases between the germline ends. This CDR3 region has 15 residues. CDR3: CASSRDTGFSYEQYF. The DNA of the CDR3 is TGTGCCAGCTCTCGGGACACGGGGTTCTCCTACGAGCAGTACTTC.

This clone was observed many times. Other DNA sequences of this sample code for an identical CDR3. The genes are TRBV28 and TRBJ2-7; 7 bases align to TRBD1. Unmatched junction bases numbered 3, after V lost 6 bases and J lost 4 bases. The CDR3 runs to 12 residues. Germline V gives CDR1 MDHEN, CDR2 SYDVKM. The CDR3 coding sequence is TGTGCCAGCAGAACACAGGGGTACGAGCAGTACTTC. This translates into CASRTQGYEQYF.

This chain links TRBV28 with TRBJ2-4; tentative D call: TRBD1 (5 bases). Germline CDR1 reads MDHEN; CDR2 reads SYDVKM. This CDR3 contains 14 residues. Between the trimmed V and J ends, which lost 3 bases and 6 bases, there was a span of 12 bases. CDR3 in amino acids: CASSFQGRANIQYF. CDR3 in DNA: TGTGCCAGCAGTTTTCAGGGCCGGGCAAACATTCAGTACTTC. Together with reference TRBV28 and TRBJ2-4, the CDR3 gives the full variable domain: DVKVTQSSRYLVKRTGEKVFLECVQDMDHENMFWYRQDPGLGLRLIYFSYDVKMKEKGDIPEGYSVSREKKERFSLILESASTNQTSMYLCASSFQGRANIQYFGAGTRLSVL.

The chain links TRBV5-1 to TRBJ1-5; the D gene is possibly TRBD1 (5 bases). The CDR3 is made up of 14 amino acids. V was cut by 3 bases and J by 6 bases, with 13 bases left in between. The germline V gene encodes CDR1 SGHRS and CDR2 YFSETQ. CDR3 protein: CASSWGGVGQPQHF. CDR3 nucleotide sequence: TGCGCCAGCAGCTGGGGGGGTGTAGGTCAGCCCCAGCATTTT. The full variable domain, completed using reference TRBV5-1 and TRBJ1-5, is KAGVTQTPRYLIKTRGQQVTLSCSPISGHRSVSWYQQTPGQGLQFLFEYFSETQRNKGNFPGRFSGRQFSNSRSEMNVSTLELGDSALYLCASSWGGVGQPQHFGDGTRLSIL.

The rearrangement uses TRBV6-1 and TRBJ2-2; the match to TRBD2 covers 9 bases. This CDR3 comprises 15 residues. CDR1 is MNHNS, CDR2 SASEGT, per germline. V lost 4 bases and J lost 6; bases outside the gene matches: 6. The CDR3 bases are TGTGCCAGCAGTGGTAGCGGGAGTGTCGCCGGGGAGCTGTTTTTT. Translating gives CASSGSGSVAGELFF.

This chain links TRBV28 with TRBJ2-3, with 10 nucleotides matching TRBD2. The CDR3 contains 17 residues. CDR1 and CDR2 (germline): MDHEN, SYDVKM. J was trimmed by 4 bases and V by 2 bases; bases with no gene match: 9. Written as DNA, the CDR3 is TGTGCCAGCAGTTTAGTATCTAGCGGGAGAGGCCCAGATACGCAGTATTTT. Translation: CASSLVSSGRGPDTQYF. Together with reference TRBV28 and TRBJ2-3, the CDR3 gives the full variable domain: DVKVTQSSRYLVKRTGEKVFLECVQDMDHENMFWYRQDPGLGLRLIYFSYDVKMKEKGDIPEGYSVSREKKERFSLILESASTNQTSMYLCASSLVSSGRGPDTQYFGPGTRLTVL.

The rearrangement uses TRBV10-2 and TRBJ2-5; no clear D gene. V was cut by 4 bases and J by 1 base, with 16 bases left in between. The CDR3 length is 16 residues. Germline V gives CDR1 WSHSY, CDR2 SAAADI. The CDR3 sequence: CASSGKLGRAQETQYF. The CDR3 coding sequence is TGCGCCAGCAGTGGCAAGCTCGGACGTGCCCAAGAGACCCAGTACTTC.

The chain employs TRBV7-6 and TRBJ2-3; the D gene is possibly TRBD2 (6 bases). The germline V gene has CDR1 SGHVS and CDR2 FNYEAQ. This CDR3 contains 14 residues. Trimming stripped 1 base from V and 5 bases from J, with 10 bases between. CDR3 loop: CASSLGLARDTQYF. In DNA form, the CDR3 reads TGTGCCAGCAGCTTAGGGCTAGCGAGAGATACGCAGTATTTT.